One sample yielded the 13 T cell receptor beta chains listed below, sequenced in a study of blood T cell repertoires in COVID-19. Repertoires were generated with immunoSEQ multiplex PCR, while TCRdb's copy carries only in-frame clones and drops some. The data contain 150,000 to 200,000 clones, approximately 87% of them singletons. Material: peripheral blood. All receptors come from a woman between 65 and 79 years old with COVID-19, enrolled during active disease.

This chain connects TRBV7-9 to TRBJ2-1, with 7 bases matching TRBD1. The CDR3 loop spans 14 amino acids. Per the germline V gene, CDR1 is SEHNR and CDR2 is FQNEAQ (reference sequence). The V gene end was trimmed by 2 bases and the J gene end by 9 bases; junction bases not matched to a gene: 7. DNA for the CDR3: TGTGCCAGCAGCTTATCACAGGGGTTCGGTGAGCAGTTCTTC. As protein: CASSLSQGFGEQFF. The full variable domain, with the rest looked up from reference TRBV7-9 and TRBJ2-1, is DTGVSQNPRHKITKRGQNVTFRCDPISEHNRLYWYRQTLGQGPEFLTYFQNEAQLEKSRLLSDRFSAERPKGSFSTLEIQRTEQGDSAMYLCASSLSQGFGEQFFGPGTRLTVL.

CDR3 nucleotide sequence: TGTGCCAGCAGCTTCTTCGGGACAGGGAAATCACCCCTCCACTTT. It is translated as CASSFFGTGKSPLHF. The chain carries TRBV7-3 and TRBJ1-6; 9 positions match TRBD1. CDR3 length: 15 amino acids. With V trimmed by 3 bases and J by 10 bases, 7 bases remained unmatched. Germline CDR1 and CDR2: SGHTA and FQGTGA.

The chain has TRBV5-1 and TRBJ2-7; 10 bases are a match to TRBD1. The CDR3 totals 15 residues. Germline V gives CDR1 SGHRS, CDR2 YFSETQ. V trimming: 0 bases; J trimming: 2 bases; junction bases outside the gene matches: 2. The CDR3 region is CASSLAGTGAYEQYF. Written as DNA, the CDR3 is TGCGCCAGCAGCTTGGCAGGGACAGGGGCCTACGAGCAGTACTTC.

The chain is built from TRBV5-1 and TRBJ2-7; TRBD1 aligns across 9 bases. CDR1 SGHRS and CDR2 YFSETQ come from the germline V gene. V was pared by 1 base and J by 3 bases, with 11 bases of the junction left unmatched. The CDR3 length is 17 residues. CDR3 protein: CASSLKSGTGFNYEQYF. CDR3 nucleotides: TGCGCCAGCAGCTTGAAATCCGGGACAGGGTTCAACTACGAGCAGTACTTC.

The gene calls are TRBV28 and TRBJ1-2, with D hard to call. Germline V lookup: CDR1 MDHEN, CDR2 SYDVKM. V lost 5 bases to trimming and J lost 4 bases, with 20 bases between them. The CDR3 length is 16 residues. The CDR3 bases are TGTGCCAGCAGTCTACCCCACGGGGAATTGGCCTATGGCTACACCTTC. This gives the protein CASSLPHGELAYGYTF.

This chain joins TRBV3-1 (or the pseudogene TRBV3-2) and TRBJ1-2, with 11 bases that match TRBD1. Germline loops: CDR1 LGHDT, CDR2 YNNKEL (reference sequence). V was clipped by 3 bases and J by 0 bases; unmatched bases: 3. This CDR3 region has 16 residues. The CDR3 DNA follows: TGTGCCAGCAGCCAGGAGGGACAGGGGGCTAACTATGGCTACACCTTC. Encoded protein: CASSQEGQGANYGYTF.

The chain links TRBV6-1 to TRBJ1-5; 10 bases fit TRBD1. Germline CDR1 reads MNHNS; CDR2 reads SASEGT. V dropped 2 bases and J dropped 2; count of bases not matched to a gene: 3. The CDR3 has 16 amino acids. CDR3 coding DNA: TGTGCCAGCAGTGAATCGGACAGGGGGGGCAATCAGCCCCAGCATTTT. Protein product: CASSESDRGGNQPQHF.

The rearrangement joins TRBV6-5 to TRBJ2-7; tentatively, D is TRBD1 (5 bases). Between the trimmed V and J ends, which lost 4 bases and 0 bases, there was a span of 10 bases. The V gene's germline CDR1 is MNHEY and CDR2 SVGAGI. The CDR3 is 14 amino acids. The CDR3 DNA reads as TGTGCCAGCAGTTTCTCCAGGGCCTCCTACGAGCAGTACTTC. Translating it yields CASSFSRASYEQYF.

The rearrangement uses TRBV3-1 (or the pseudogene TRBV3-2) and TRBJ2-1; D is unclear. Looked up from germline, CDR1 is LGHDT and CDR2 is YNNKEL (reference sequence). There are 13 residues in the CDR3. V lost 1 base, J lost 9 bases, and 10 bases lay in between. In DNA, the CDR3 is TGTGCCAGCAGCCAAGGAAGTGTCGGTGAGCAGTTCTTC. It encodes CASSQGSVGEQFF.

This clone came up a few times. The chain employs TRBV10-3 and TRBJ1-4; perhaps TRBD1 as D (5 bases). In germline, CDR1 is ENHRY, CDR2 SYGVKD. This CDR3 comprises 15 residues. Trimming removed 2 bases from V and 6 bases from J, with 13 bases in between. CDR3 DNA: TGTGCCATCAGTGAGCACCCAGGGTCGGATGAAAAACTGTTTTTT. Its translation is CAISEHPGSDEKLFF.

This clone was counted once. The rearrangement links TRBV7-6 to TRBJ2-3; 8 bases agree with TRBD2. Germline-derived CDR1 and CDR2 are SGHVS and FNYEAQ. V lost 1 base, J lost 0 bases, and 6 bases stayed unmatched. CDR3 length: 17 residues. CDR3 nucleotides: TGTGCCAGCAGCTTAGTTCCTAGCGGGCTTAGCACAGATACGCAGTATTTT. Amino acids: CASSLVPSGLSTDTQYF.

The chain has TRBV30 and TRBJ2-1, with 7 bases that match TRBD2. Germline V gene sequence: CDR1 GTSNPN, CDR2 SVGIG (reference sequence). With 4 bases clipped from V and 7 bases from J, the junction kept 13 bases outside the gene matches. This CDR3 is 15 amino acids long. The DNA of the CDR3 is TGTGCCTGGATTAATCCCAGCGGGAATGCTAATGAGCAGTTCTTC. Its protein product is CAWINPSGNANEQFF. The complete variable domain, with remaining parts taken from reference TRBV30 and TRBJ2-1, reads SQTIHQWPATLVQPVGSPLSLECTVEGTSNPNLYWYRQAAGRGLQLLFYSVGIGQISSEVPQNLSASRPQDRQFILSSKKLLLSDSGFYLCAWINPSGNANEQFFGPGTRLTVL.

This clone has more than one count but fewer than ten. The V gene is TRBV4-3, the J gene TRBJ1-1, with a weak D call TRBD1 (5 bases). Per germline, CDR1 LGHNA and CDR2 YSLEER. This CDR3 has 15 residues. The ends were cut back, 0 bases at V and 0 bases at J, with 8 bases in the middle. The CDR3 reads CASSQDRGMNTEAFF. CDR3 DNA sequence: TGCGCCAGCAGCCAAGATCGGGGGATGAACACTGAAGCTTTCTTT.